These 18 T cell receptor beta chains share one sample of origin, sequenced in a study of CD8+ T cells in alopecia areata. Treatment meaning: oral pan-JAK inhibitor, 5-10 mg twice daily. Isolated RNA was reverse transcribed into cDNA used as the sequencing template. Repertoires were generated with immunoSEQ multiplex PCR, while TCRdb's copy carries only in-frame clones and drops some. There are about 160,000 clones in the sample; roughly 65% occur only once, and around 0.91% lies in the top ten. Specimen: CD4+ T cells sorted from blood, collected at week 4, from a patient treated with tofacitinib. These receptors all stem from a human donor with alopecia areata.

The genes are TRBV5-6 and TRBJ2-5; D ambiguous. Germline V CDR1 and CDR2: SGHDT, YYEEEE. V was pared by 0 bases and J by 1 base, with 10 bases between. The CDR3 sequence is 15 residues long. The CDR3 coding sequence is TGTGCCAGCAGCTTGGCGCAGCGCCTCCAAGAGACCCAGTACTTC. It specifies CASSLAQRLQETQYF.

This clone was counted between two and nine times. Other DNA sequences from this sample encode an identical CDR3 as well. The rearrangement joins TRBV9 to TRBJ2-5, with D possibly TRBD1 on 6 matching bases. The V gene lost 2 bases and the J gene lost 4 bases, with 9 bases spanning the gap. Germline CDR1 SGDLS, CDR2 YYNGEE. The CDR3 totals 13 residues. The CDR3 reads CASSVDSRETQYF. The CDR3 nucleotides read TGTGCCAGCAGCGTGGACAGTAGAGAGACCCAGTACTTC. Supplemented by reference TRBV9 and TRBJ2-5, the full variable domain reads DSGVTQTPKHLITATGQRVTLRCSPRSGDLSVYWYQQSLDQGLQFLIQYYNGEERAKGNILERFSAQQFPDLHSELNLSSLELGDSALYFCASSVDSRETQYFGPGTRLLVL.

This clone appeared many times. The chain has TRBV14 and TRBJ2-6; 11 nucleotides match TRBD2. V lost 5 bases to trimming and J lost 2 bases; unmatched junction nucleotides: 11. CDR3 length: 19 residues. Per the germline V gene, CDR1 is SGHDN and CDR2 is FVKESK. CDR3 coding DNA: TGTGCCAGCAGCAAAGGGGTTGCTAGCGGGGGGCCTGGGGCCAACGTCCTGACTTTC. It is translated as CASSKGVASGGPGANVLTF.

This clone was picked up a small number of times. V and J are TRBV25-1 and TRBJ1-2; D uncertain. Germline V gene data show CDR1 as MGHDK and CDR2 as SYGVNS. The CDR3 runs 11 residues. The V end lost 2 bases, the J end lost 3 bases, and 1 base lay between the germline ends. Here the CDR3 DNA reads TGTGCCAGCAGTGAACACTATGGCTACACCTTC. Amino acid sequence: CASSEHYGYTF.

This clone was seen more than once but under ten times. In DNA, the CDR3 is TGCAGCGCTCTCGAGGTGGGCAAGGAAAAACTGTTTTTT. It specifies CSALEVGKEKLFF. The chain is built from TRBV29-1 and TRBJ1-4; D gene ambiguous. The V and J ends lost 7 bases and 8 bases respectively, with 17 bases between them. There are 13 residues in the CDR3. The germline CDR1 and CDR2 sequences are SQVTM and ANQGSEA. Supplemented by reference TRBV29-1 and TRBJ1-4, the full variable domain reads SAVISQKPSRDICQRGTSLTIQCQVDSQVTMMFWYRQQPGQSLTLIATANQGSEATYESGFVIDKFPISRPNLTFSTLTVSNMSPEDSSIYLCSALEVGKEKLFFGSGTQLSVL.

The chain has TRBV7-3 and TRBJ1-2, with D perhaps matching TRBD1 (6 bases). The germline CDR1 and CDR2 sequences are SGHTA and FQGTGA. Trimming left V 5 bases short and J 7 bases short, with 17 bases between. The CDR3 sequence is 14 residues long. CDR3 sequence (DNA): TGTGCCAGCAGCGTCTGGCAGGGGCATGCTGGCTACACCTTC. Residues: CASSVWQGHAGYTF. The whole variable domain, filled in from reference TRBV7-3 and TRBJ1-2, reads GAGVSQTPSNKVTEKGKYVELRCDPISGHTALYWYRQSLGQGPEFLIYFQGTGAADDSGLPNDRFFAVRPEGSVSTLKIQRTERGDSAVYLCASSVWQGHAGYTFGSGTRLTVV.

Written as DNA, the CDR3 is TGTGCCAGCAGCTGGACAAGAGATGAGCAGTTCTTC. Residues: CASSWTRDEQFF. The chain has TRBV7-9 and TRBJ2-1; a weak D match, TRBD1 (5 bases). This CDR3 region has 12 residues. V gave up 4 bases and J gave up 8 bases, with 9 bases separating them. CDR1 and CDR2 from the germline V gene are SEHNR and FQNEAQ (reference sequence).

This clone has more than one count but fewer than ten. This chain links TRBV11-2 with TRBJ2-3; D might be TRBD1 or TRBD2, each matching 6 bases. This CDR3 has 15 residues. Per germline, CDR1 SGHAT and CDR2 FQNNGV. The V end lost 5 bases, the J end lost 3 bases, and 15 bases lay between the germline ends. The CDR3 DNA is TGTGCCAGCAGCGGTAGGAGGGGGGCGACAGATACGCAGTATTTT. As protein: CASSGRRGATDTQYF.

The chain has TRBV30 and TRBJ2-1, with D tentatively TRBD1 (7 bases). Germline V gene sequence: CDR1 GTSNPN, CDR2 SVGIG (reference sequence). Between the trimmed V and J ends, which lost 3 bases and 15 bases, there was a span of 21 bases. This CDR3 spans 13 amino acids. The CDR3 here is CAWSQLTGPGGFF. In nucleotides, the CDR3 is TGTGCCTGGAGCCAACTGACAGGGCCCGGGGGGTTCTTC.

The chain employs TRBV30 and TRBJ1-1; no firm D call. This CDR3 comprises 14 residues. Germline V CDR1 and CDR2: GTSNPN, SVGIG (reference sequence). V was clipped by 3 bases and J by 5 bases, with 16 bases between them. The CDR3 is CAWSPGLGRTEAFF. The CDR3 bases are TGTGCCTGGAGCCCCGGCCTCGGACGGACTGAAGCTTTCTTT. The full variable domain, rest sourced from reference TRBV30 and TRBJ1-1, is SQTIHQWPATLVQPVGSPLSLECTVEGTSNPNLYWYRQAAGRGLQLLFYSVGIGQISSEVPQNLSASRPQDRQFILSSKKLLLSDSGFYLCAWSPGLGRTEAFFGQGTRLTVV.

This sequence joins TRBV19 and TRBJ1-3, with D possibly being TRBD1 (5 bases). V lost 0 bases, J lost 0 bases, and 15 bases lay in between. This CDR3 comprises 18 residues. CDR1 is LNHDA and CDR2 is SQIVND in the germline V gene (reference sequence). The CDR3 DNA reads TGTGCCAGTAGTATAGATTTCGCAGGGTCTCGCTCTGGAAACACCATATATTTT. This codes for CASSIDFAGSRSGNTIYF.

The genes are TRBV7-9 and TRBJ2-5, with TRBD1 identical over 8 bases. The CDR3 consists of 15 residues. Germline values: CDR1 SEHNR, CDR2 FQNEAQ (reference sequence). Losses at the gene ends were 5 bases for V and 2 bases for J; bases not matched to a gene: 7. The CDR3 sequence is CASSAGTGNQETQYF. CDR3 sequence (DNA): TGTGCCAGCAGCGCCGGGACAGGCAATCAAGAGACCCAGTACTTC.

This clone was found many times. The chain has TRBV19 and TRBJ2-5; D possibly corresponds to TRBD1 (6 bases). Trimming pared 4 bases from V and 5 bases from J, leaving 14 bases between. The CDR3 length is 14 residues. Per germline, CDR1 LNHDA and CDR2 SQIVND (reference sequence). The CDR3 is CASSTNRDRETQYF. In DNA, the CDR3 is TGTGCCAGTAGTACCAACAGGGACCGGGAGACCCAGTACTTC.

CDR3 sequence (DNA): TGTGCCAGCAGCCCCTTAGCTAATGAAAAACTGTTTTTT. It yields the protein CASSPLANEKLFF. The rearrangement links TRBV7-9 to TRBJ1-4; D is unclear. Germline lookup yields CDR1 SEHNR and CDR2 FQNEAQ (reference sequence). The CDR3 is 13 amino acids. V was shortened by 5 bases and J by 3 bases, with 7 bases between the two germline ends.

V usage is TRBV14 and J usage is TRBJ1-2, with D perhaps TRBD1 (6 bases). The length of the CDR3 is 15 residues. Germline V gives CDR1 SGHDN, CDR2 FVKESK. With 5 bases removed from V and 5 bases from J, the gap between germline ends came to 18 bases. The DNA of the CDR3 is TGTGCCAGCAGCGAAGCAACGGACAGACTATATGGCTACACCTTC. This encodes CASSEATDRLYGYTF.

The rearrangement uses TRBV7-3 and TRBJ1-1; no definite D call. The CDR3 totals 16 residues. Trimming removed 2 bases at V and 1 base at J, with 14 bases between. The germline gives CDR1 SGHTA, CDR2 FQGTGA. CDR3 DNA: TGTGCCAGCAGCTTAGGTCGGGGTTTGGGGAACACTGAAGCTTTCTTT. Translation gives CASSLGRGLGNTEAFF.

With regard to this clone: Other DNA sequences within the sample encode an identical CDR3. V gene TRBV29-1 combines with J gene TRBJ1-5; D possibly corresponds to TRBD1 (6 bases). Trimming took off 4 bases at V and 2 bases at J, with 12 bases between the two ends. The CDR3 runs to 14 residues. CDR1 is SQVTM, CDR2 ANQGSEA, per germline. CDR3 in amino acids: CSVAPGVGNQPQHF. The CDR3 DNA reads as TGCAGCGTTGCTCCAGGGGTAGGCAATCAGCCCCAGCATTTT.

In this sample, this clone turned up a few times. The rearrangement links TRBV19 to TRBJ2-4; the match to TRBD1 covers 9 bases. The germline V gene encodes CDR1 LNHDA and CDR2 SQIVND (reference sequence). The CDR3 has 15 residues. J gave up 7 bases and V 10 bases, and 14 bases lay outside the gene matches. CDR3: CATRSGTGWWNIQYF. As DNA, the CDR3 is TGTGCCACCAGATCCGGGACAGGGTGGTGGAACATTCAGTACTTC.